Each of the 9 T cell receptor beta chains below was sequenced from the same sample in a study of OX40 agonist ivuxolimab in advanced cancers. Using immunoSEQ multiplex PCR, the repertoire was profiled, and TCRdb retains in-frame clones only, with some absent. The sample consists of approximately 75,000 clones, 60% to 80% of them appearing once. The source material was CD4+ or CD8+ T cells sorted from blood, sampled in a trial of the OX40 agonist ivuxolimab. The receptor set was obtained from an adult with an advanced solid tumor such as melanoma, head and neck, liver or kidney cancer.

The chain uses TRBV15 and TRBJ2-7; the match to TRBD2 covers 7 bases. Trimming cost V 3 bases and J 2 bases; bases outside gene matches: 7. This CDR3 has 15 amino acids. Germline V gene lookup returns CDR1 LNHNV and CDR2 YYDKDF (reference sequence). The CDR3, as DNA: TGTGCCACCAGCAGGGGGGGGACGGACACCTACGAGCAGTACTTC. Amino acid sequence: CATSRGGTDTYEQYF.

The chain is built from TRBV5-1 and TRBJ1-2, with 9 bases fitting TRBD1. V was clipped by 4 bases and J by 5 bases; unmatched bases: 9. Germline loops: CDR1 SGHRS, CDR2 YFSETQ. The CDR3 sequence is 15 residues long. DNA for the CDR3: TGCGCCAGCAGCCCCGGGGACAGGGTGGGGTATGGCTACACCTTC. As protein: CASSPGDRVGYGYTF. The full variable domain, rest sourced from reference TRBV5-1 and TRBJ1-2, is KAGVTQTPRYLIKTRGQQVTLSCSPISGHRSVSWYQQTPGQGLQFLFEYFSETQRNKGNFPGRFSGRQFSNSRSEMNVSTLELGDSALYLCASSPGDRVGYGYTFGSGTRLTVV.

The table lists this clone with a count of one. This rearrangement joins TRBV9 to TRBJ1-4; no clear D. CDR3 length equals 16 residues. CDR1 is SGDLS and CDR2 is YYNGEE in the germline V gene. Trimming took off 0 bases at V and 4 bases at J, with 13 bases between the two ends. In DNA form, the CDR3 reads TGTGCCAGCAGCGTAGGTTCGGGTGATTTTAATGAAAAACTGTTTTTT. It specifies CASSVGSGDFNEKLFF.

This clone was found a few times. The rearrangement uses TRBV18 and TRBJ2-3; D not resolved. V was cut by 3 bases and J by 1 base, with 8 bases left in between. The CDR3 is made up of 14 amino acids. Germline V lookup: CDR1 KGHSH, CDR2 LQKENI. CDR3 nucleotide sequence: TGTGCCAGCTCACCGCCCCGGGGCACAGATACGCAGTATTTT. Translating it yields CASSPPRGTDTQYF.

This chain connects TRBV4-2 to TRBJ2-3, with TRBD2 matching 8 bases. This CDR3 has 17 amino acids. Looked up from germline, CDR1 is LGHNA and CDR2 is YNFKEQ. With V trimmed by 2 bases and J by 5 bases, 12 bases remained unmatched. This chain's CDR3 is CASSQRPSGGLEDTQYF. DNA for the CDR3: TGTGCCAGCAGCCAAAGACCTTCGGGGGGGCTGGAAGATACGCAGTATTTT.

This clone was seen just once. The chain recombines TRBV7-5 with TRBJ1-1. TRBV7-5 is reported as a pseudogene. This CDR3 spans 13 amino acids. The CDR3 DNA is TGTGCCAGCAGGACCAGTTATTTCCCTGAAGCTTTCTTT. This gives the protein CASRTSYFPEAFF.

The V call is TRBV6-1, the J call TRBJ2-4; 9 positions agree with TRBD1. CDR1 and CDR2 (germline): MNHNS, SASEGT. This CDR3 is built from 15 residues. V lost 5 bases to trimming and J lost 3 bases; unmatched junction nucleotides: 5. CDR3 in DNA: TGTGCCAGCAGTACAGGGGGCTCGAGCAAAAACATTCAGTACTTC. Translation gives CASSTGGSSKNIQYF.

This clone was detected once. This chain uses TRBV5-1 with TRBJ2-2; 10 positions agree with TRBD2. Germline lookup yields CDR1 SGHRS and CDR2 YFSETQ. With V trimmed by 2 bases and J by 5 bases, 3 bases remained unmatched. The CDR3 spans 15 residues. CDR3 amino acids: CASSFPGLATGELFF. CDR3 nucleotides: TGCGCCAGCAGCTTTCCGGGACTAGCGACCGGGGAGCTGTTTTTT.

The chain employs TRBV6-1 and TRBJ1-1; 7 nucleotides line up with TRBD1. There are 15 residues in the CDR3. The V and J ends lost 1 base and 1 base, in that order; junction bases with no gene match: 3. Germline V gives CDR1 MNHNS, CDR2 SASEGT. The CDR3, as DNA: TGTGCCAGCAGTGAAGGTTCAGGGGGGAACACTGAAGCTTTCTTT. Translating it yields CASSEGSGGNTEAFF.